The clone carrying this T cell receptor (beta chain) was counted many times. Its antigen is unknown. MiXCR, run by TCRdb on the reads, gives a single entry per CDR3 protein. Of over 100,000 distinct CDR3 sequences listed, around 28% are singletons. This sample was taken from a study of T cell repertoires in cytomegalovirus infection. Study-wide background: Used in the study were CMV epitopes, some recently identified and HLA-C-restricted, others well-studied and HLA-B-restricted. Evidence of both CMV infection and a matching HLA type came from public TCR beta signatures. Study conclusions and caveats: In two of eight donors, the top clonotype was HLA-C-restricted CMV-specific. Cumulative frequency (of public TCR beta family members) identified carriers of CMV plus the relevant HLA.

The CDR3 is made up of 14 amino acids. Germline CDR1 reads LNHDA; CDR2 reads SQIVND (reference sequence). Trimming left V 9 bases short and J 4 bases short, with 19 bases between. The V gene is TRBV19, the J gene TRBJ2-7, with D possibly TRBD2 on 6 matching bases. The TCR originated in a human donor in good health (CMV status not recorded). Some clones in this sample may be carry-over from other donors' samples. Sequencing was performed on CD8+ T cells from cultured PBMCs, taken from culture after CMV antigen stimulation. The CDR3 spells CASTLSGTSYEQYF. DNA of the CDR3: TGTGCCAGCACTCTTTCTGGGACTTCATACGAGCAGTACTTC.